This record covers a single TCR beta chain. Its antigen remains unidentified. This specimen belongs to a study of monozygotic twins with inflammatory bowel disease. Study-level results: It was in IBD patients that TCRbeta diversity (inverse Simpson) was lower than in healthy co-twins. Immunosuppressive treatments differing between patients may have added repertoire variability.

Blood (2.5 ml) was collected from every donor individually. Each UMI, carrying a 6-nucleotide sample barcode, came from template switching. Following a re-call of the 5' RACE reads, TCRdb has one entry per CDR3 protein and lacks DNA. This sample's table has just over 300,000 distinct CDR3 sequences. The CDR3 loop spans 14 amino acids. Germline V gives CDR1 SGHDN, CDR2 FVKESK. Sequencing was performed on blood. The rearrangement links TRBV14 to TRBJ1-1; TCRdb returns TRBD1, unconfirmable since there is no DNA. The sequence was obtained from a human donor with ulcerative colitis or Crohn's disease, or a healthy co-twin of an affected twin (not recorded which). CDR3 region: CASSREKRTVEAFF.